This T cell receptor beta chain was captured in a study of T cells in Graves' hyperthyroidism and ophthalmopathy. Study-wide points: Most thyroid clonotypes with frequency above 0.001 were detected in blood.

This CDR3 has 17 residues. Germline CDR1 SGHRS, CDR2 YFSETQ. Between the trimmed V and J ends, which lost 0 bases and 3 bases, there was a span of 13 bases. A few counts support this clonotype. Its cognate antigen is unknown. Inclusion characteristics of ophthalmopathy patients comprised a Clinical Activity Score of at least 3, a NOSPECS grade of at least 4, and duration under 3 months. The PBMCs had their origin in less than 13 ml of fresh peripheral blood. RNA transcripts served as the template for amplifying TCR beta CDR3 regions. First-round RT-PCR targeting the TCR CDR3 was performed with the HTBI primer set. TCRdb analysed the multiplex PCR reads with MiXCR anew, one entry per CDR3 protein. The data show some 370,000 distinct CDR3 sequences, with around an eighth seen just once and around 28% held by the top ten.

The source material was blood. V and J are TRBV5-1 and TRBJ2-6; D may be TRBD2 (6 bases). The TCR sequence derives from a man aged 50 to 59 with Graves' ophthalmopathy. The CDR3 DNA reads TGCGCCAGCAGCTTGGAGTTCAGTAGCGGTGGGGCCAACGTCCTGACTTTC. Translated, it gives CASSLEFSSGGANVLTF.